The rows below give T cell receptor beta chains drawn from one sample of a study of T cell changes during pregnancy in multiple sclerosis. The assay was immunoSEQ multiplex PCR, and TCRdb's table has in-frame clones only and misses some. The repertoire has 65,000 or so clones, 90% of them found once; the top ten carry about 2%. This sample comprised peripheral blood, obtained in the second trimester of pregnancy. These receptors came from a female donor in good health, enrolled as a control in a pregnancy study. Both conserved end residues are part of each CDR3. Fields, in order: V gene, clone size, J gene, D gene, CDR3 DNA, CDR3 protein. D genes are given only for firm matches. The size entry is marked missing in some rows and otherwise reads once, few, many or a size class.

TRBV2	.	TRBJ2-5	.	TGTGCCAGCTACTTGAGGCAGACGGAAGAGACCCAGTACTTC	CASYLRQTEETQYF
TRBV7-9	few	TRBJ1-5	.	TGTGCCAGCAGCCCGGGAGGTCAGCCCCAGCATTTT	CASSPGGQPQHF
TRBV4-2	.	TRBJ2-7	TRBD1	TGTGCCAGCAGCCAAGAGGGGACAGGATCCTACGAGCAGTACTTC	CASSQEGTGSYEQYF
TRBV27	.	TRBJ2-7	TRBD1	TGTGCCAGCAGCCTATCCGGGACAGGGCTTTACGAGCAGTACTTC	CASSLSGTGLYEQYF
TRBV10-3	.	TRBJ2-7	.	TGTGCCATCAGTGGTCTTTTGGGGGCGGGGGACGAGCAGTACTTC	CAISGLLGAGDEQYF
TRBV15	.	TRBJ1-1	.	TGTGCCACCAGCAGAGTGGCGGGGTACACTGAAGCTTTCTTT	CATSRVAGYTEAFF
TRBV19	.	TRBJ1-1	TRBD1	TGTGCCAGTAGAACGACAGGGGAGGCTTTCTTT	CASRTTGEAFF
TRBV5-1	.	TRBJ2-7	.	TGCGCCAGCAGCCCCCCGGCCTCCCCAGGCACCTACGAGCAGTACTTC	CASSPPASPGTYEQYF
TRBV25-1	few	TRBJ2-2	.	TGTGCCAGCAGTGAATCCGACACCGGGGAGCTGTTTTTT	CASSESDTGELFF
TRBV9	.	TRBJ2-1	TRBD2	TGTGCCAGCAGCCCTACTTTAAAAATAGCGGGGAATGAGCAGTTCTTC	CASSPTLKIAGNEQFF
TRBV7-2	few	TRBJ2-7	TRBD2	TGTGCCAGCAGCTTAATGCCAGCGGGAGGGCCGTCCTACGAGCAGTACTTC	CASSLMPAGGPSYEQYF
TRBV10-3	.	TRBJ1-2	TRBD1	TGTGCCATCAGTGCACAGGGGGACTATGGCTACACCTTC	CAISAQGDYGYTF
TRBV15	.	TRBJ1-1	TRBD1	TGTGCCACCAGCAGAGATGGGACAGGGGTTACTGAAGCTTTCTTT	CATSRDGTGVTEAFF
TRBV18	.	TRBJ2-7	.	TGTGCCAGCTCACCACTCCGTTCCGAGCAGTACTTC	CASSPLRSEQYF
TRBV27	.	TRBJ1-6	TRBD1	TGTGCCAGCAGAAGGACAGGGCAGTCACCCCTCCACTTT	CASRRTGQSPLHF
TRBV28	.	TRBJ1-1	TRBD1	TGTGCCAGCAGGCTCGACAGGGGGAACACTGAAGCTTTCTTT	CASRLDRGNTEAFF
TRBV5-4	.	TRBJ2-1	TRBD1	TGTGCCAGCAGGGGAGACAGGGGGTGGCAAAATGAGCAGTTCTTC	CASRGDRGWQNEQFF
TRBV27	.	TRBJ2-1	.	TGTGCCAGCAGTCCTCCAGGGTATGAGCAGTTCTTC	CASSPPGYEQFF
TRBV5-1	.	TRBJ2-3	TRBD2	TGCGCCAGCAGCTTGTTGGTAGCGGGGGGCACAGATACGCAGTATTTT	CASSLLVAGGTDTQYF
TRBV29-1	.	TRBJ1-2	TRBD1	TGCAGCGCCCTAACCGACAGGGGGCATTATGGCTACACCTTC	CSALTDRGHYGYTF
TRBV5-1	.	TRBJ2-5	.	TGCGCCAGCAGCCTCGGACACCTAAAAGAGACCCAGTACTTC	CASSLGHLKETQYF
TRBV7-2	.	TRBJ2-1	.	TGTGCCAGCAGCTTAAACGGGGGGACAAACAATGAGCAGTTCTTC	CASSLNGGTNNEQFF
TRBV6-1	.	TRBJ2-2	.	TGTGCCACTCCAGACGGGGATAACACCGGGGAGCTGTTTTTT	CATPDGDNTGELFF
TRBV5-1	.	TRBJ2-1	.	TGCGCCAGCAGCATACTCGGGTTCGATGAGCAGTTCTTC	CASSILGFDEQFF
TRBV7-9	once	TRBJ1-3	.	TGTGCCAGCAGCCAAGGACAGTCTGGAAACACCATATATTTT	CASSQGQSGNTIYF
TRBV5-6	.	TRBJ2-1	TRBD2	TGTGCCAGCAGCTTTTCTAGCGGGGGGCATGAGCAGTTCTTC	CASSFSSGGHEQFF
TRBV13	.	TRBJ1-3	.	TGTGCCAGCGATGAGGGCACGAACACCATATATTTT	CASDEGTNTIYF
TRBV30	.	TRBJ1-2	TRBD1	TGTGCCTGGAGTCAGGGGACAGGGTATGGCTACACCTTC	CAWSQGTGYGYTF
TRBV5-4	few	TRBJ2-1	TRBD2	TGTGCCAGCAGAAGACTAGCGGGGGGCCTTGTACATGAGCAGTTCTTC	CASRRLAGGLVHEQFF
TRBV5-5	.	TRBJ2-3	.	TGTGCCAGCAGCTCGCGGCGGGTTAACACAGATACGCAGTATTTT	CASSSRRVNTDTQYF
TRBV7-9	.	TRBJ2-3	.	TGTGCCAGCAGCCCCAGGGGTTGGCGCAGCACAGATACGCAGTATTTT	CASSPRGWRSTDTQYF
TRBV11-2	.	TRBJ2-7	.	TGTGCCAGCAGCCCTCTCCGGAGGATAGCGGTACGCTTAGGGCAGTACTTC	CASSPLRRIAVRLGQYF
TRBV14	once	TRBJ2-3	.	TGTGCCAGCAGGTTCCAGGGCACAGATACGCAGTATTTT	CASRFQGTDTQYF
TRBV29-1	once	TRBJ1-1	.	TGCAGCGTCCAGGGTATGTCCACTGAAGCTTTCTTT	CSVQGMSTEAFF
TRBV30	.	TRBJ1-1	.	TGTGCCTGGAGTGTTAAAGGGGCGAACACTGAAGCTTTCTTT	CAWSVKGANTEAFF
TRBV9	.	TRBJ2-1	TRBD1	TGTGCCAGCAGCGTGGGACAGATAGACAATGAGCAGTTCTTC	CASSVGQIDNEQFF
TRBV5-4	.	TRBJ1-5	.	TGTGCCAGCAGCTTGGGCGGTAGCAATCAGCCCCAGCATTTT	CASSLGGSNQPQHF
TRBV6-5	.	TRBJ1-5	.	TGTGCCAGCAGTCCCACAGGGTGGAATCAGCCCCAGCATTTT	CASSPTGWNQPQHF
TRBV15	.	TRBJ1-5	.	TGTGCCACCAGCCCAGCGGACCAGCCCCAGCATTTT	CATSPADQPQHF
TRBV9	once	TRBJ2-6	.	TGTGCCAGCAGCAAGGGCAGGGTCTCTGGGGCCAACGTCCTGACTTTC	CASSKGRVSGANVLTF
TRBV30	.	TRBJ1-2	TRBD1	TGTGCCTGGGATACTTCGGACAGGGTGGTATTTGTGGGCTACACCTTC	CAWDTSDRVVFVGYTF
TRBV4-1	.	TRBJ2-1	TRBD2	TGCGCCAGCAGCCAAGATGGGGGACTAGCGGGAGGTGAGCAGTTCTTC	CASSQDGGLAGGEQFF
TRBV18	few	TRBJ2-7	.	TGTGCCAGCTCGGGGGCGACGGACTACGAGCAGTACTTC	CASSGATDYEQYF
TRBV14	few	TRBJ2-7	TRBD2	TGTGCCAGCAGCCGACTAGCGTACGAGCAGTACTTC	CASSRLAYEQYF
TRBV5-1	.	TRBJ2-4	.	TGCGCCAGCAGCCCTGGGGGCCTAGCCAAAAACATTCAGTACTTC	CASSPGGLAKNIQYF
TRBV9	.	TRBJ1-5	TRBD1	TGTGCCAGCAGCGCAACAGGGGACGCCAATCAGCCCCAGCATTTT	CASSATGDANQPQHF
TRBV30	.	TRBJ1-6	.	TGTGCCTGGACGGGTTGGCAATCACCCCTCCACTTT	CAWTGWQSPLHF
TRBV2	.	TRBJ1-2	.	TGTGCCAGCAGTCTTCAGGGCGGTGGCTACACCTTC	CASSLQGGGYTF
TRBV27	.	TRBJ2-1	TRBD2	TGTGCCAGCAGTTTCTTGACTAGCGGGGCGAACAATGAGCAGTTCTTC	CASSFLTSGANNEQFF